This TCR beta chain was documented in a study of CD8 T cells in ankylosing spondylitis (dated by TCRdb to about 2017). Study-level background: T cell receptor beta repertoires were profiled in healthy donors and ankylosing spondylitis patients so that disease-linked TCR variants could be found. The full study cohort was made up of over 20 ankylosing spondylitis patients and 108 healthy donors. Samples of peripheral blood were taken, and for ankylosing spondylitis patients, synovial fluid was collected as well. Overall study outcomes, separate from this receptor: A TCR beta motif made up of several highly homologous amino acid variants appeared to be characteristic of blood from ankylosing spondylitis patients. In peripheral blood, the disease-linked clones were found at relatively low frequencies and had a CD8+ phenotype. The disease-linked clones were reported to be significantly enriched in matched synovial fluid samples from ankylosing spondylitis patients. Some motif variants had previously been reported in the synovial fluid and blood of reactive arthritis patients, which suggests shared mechanisms of disease initiation.

The run used an Illumina HiSeq 2500. Quantitative 5'-RACE with molecular barcodes was the method used to prepare the TCR beta libraries. In the paper's pipeline: Disease-linked TCR variants were identified with a new computational method built on a probabilistic model of VDJ rearrangement. Starting from the raw public reads, TCRdb applied fastp trimming at Q25, assembled clones with MiXCR and retained in-frame beta chains. Here each entry gathers all rows of one CDR3 protein and keeps the most common genes and DNA. The V and J calls shown here were made by TCRdb, not taken from the authors' results. Present in this sample are around 390,000 distinct CDR3 sequences, about a fifth of which were seen just once. The ten biggest clones cover around 17% of the sample. As to this clonotype: Its specific antigen is unknown. Base-call qualities are not available, and no considerably larger clone is one nucleotide away.

Sequences LGHNT (CDR1) and FRNRAP (CDR2) are obtained from the germline V gene. The CDR3 starts with the cysteine, ends with the phenylalanine, and has 15 residues. Only CDR3 DNA remains: 45 bases, in frame from the first base. Relative to germline, V is 6 bases shorter and J is 5 bases shorter, with 19 bases between their ends. The source material was blood, either unsorted or a sorted T cell fraction (not recorded which). Rearrangement joined TRBV12-5 to TRBJ2-5; the D gene could be either TRBD1 or TRBD2, each agreeing at 5 bases. The TCR comes from a male donor with ankylosing spondylitis. The DNA sequence is as follows: TGTGCTAGTGGACAACTCTCCGGGACGGGTGAGACCCAGTACTTC. This codes for CASGQLSGTGETQYF.